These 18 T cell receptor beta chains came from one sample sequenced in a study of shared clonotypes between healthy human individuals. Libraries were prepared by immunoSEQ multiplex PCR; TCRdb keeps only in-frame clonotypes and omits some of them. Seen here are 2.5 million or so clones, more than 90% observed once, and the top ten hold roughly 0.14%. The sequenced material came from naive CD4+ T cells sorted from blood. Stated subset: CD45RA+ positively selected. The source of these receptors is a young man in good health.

CDR3 nucleotides: TGCGCCAGCAGCTCCTCACCCGGGACTAGCGGGAGGGAAAGGCAGCAGTATTTT. Its protein is CASSSSPGTSGRERQQYF. V is TRBV5-1 and J is TRBJ2-3; 16 bases line up with TRBD2. With V trimmed by 3 bases and J by 11 bases, 15 bases remained unmatched. Germline-derived CDR1 and CDR2 are SGHRS and YFSETQ. The CDR3 runs to 18 residues.

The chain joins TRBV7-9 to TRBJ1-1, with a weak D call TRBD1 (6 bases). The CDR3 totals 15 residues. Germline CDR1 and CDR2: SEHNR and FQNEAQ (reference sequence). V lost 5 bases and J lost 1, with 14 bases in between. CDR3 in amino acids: CASSDTGIPNTEAFF. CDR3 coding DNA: TGTGCCAGCAGCGACACAGGGATACCGAACACTGAAGCTTTCTTT.

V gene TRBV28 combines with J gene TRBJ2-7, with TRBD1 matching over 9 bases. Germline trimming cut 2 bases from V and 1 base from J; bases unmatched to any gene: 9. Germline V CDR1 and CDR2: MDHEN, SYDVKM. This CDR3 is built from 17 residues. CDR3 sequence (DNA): TGTGCCAGCAGTTTAACAGGACAGGGGTCACGGTCCTACGAGCAGTACTTC. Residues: CASSLTGQGSRSYEQYF. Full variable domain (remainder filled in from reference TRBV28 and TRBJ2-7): DVKVTQSSRYLVKRTGEKVFLECVQDMDHENMFWYRQDPGLGLRLIYFSYDVKMKEKGDIPEGYSVSREKKERFSLILESASTNQTSMYLCASSLTGQGSRSYEQYFGPGTRLTVT.

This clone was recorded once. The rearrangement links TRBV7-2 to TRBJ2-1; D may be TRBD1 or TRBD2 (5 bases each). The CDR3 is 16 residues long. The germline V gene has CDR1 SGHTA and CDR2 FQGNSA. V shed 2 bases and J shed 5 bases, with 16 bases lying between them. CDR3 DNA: TGTGCCAGCAGCTTATCGCCGGGACCCCTTAACAATGAGCAGTTCTTC. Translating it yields CASSLSPGPLNNEQFF. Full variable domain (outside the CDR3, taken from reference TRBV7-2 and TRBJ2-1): GAGVSQSPSNKVTEKGKDVELRCDPISGHTALYWYRQSLGQGLEFLIYFQGNSAPDKSGLPSDRFSAERTGGSVSTLTIQRTQQEDSAVYLCASSLSPGPLNNEQFFGPGTRLTVL.

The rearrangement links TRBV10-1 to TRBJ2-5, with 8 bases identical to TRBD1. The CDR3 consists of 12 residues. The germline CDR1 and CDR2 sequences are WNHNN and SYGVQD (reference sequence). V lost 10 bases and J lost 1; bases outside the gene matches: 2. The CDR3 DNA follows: TGCGCCATCGGGACAGGCCAAGAGACCCAGTACTTC. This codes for CAIGTGQETQYF.

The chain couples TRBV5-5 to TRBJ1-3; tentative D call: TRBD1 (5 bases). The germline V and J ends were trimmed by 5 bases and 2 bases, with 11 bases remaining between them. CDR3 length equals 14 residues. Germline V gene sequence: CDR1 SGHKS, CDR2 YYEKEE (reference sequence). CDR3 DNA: TGTGCCAGCAGTTTAGAGGGGACTGGAAACACCATATATTTT. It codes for CASSLEGTGNTIYF.

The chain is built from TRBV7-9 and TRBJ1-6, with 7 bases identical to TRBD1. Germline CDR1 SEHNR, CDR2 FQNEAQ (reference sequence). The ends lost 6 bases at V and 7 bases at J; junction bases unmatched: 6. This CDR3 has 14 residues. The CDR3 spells CASRETGWNSPLHF. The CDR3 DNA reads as TGTGCCAGCAGGGAGACAGGGTGGAATTCACCCCTCCACTTT.

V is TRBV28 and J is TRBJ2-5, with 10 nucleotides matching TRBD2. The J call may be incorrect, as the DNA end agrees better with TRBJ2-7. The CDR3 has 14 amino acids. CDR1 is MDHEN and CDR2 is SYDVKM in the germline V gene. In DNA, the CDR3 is TGTGCCAGCAGTGTTAGCGGGGGGACCTACGAGCAGTACTTC. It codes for CASSVSGGTYEQYF.

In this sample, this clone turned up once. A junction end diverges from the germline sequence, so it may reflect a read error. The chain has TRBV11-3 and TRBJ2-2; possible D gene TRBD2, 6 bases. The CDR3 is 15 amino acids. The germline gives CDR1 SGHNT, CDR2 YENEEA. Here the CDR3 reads CASSKQEMNTGGLFF. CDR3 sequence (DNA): TGTGCCAGCAGCAAGCAAGAAATGAACACCGGGGGGCTGTTTTTT.

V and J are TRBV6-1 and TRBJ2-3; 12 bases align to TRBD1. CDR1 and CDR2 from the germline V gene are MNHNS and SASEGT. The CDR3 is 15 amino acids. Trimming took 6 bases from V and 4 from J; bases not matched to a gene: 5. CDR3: CASSPGTGGPDTQYF. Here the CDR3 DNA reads TGTGCCAGCAGCCCCGGGACAGGGGGCCCAGATACGCAGTATTTT.

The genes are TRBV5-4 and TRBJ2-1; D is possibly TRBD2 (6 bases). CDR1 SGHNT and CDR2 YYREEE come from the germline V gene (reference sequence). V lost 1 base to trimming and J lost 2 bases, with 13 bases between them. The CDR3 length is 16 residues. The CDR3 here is CASSLLGSQTYNEQFF. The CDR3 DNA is TGTGCCAGCAGCTTGCTCGGGAGCCAAACCTACAATGAGCAGTTCTTC.

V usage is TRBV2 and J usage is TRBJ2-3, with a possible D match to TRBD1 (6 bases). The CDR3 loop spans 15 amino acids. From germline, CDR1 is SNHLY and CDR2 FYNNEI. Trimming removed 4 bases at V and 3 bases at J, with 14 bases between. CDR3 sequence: CASSARGVGTDTQYF. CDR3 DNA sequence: TGTGCCAGCAGTGCCAGGGGAGTCGGAACAGATACGCAGTATTTT.

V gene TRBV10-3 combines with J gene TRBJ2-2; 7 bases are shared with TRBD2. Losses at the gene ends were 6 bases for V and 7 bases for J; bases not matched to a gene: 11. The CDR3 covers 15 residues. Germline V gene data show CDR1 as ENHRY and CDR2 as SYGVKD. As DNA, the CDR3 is TGTGCCATCAGGAGGGAGGGTGGTTACGGCGGGGAGCTGTTTTTT. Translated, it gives CAIRREGGYGGELFF.

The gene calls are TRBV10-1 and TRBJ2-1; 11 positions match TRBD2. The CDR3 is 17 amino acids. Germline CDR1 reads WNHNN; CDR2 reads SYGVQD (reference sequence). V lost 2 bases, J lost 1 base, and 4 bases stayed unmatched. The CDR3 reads CASSEGRLAGSYNEQFF. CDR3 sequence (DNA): TGCGCCAGCAGTGAGGGAAGACTAGCGGGGTCCTACAATGAGCAGTTCTTC.

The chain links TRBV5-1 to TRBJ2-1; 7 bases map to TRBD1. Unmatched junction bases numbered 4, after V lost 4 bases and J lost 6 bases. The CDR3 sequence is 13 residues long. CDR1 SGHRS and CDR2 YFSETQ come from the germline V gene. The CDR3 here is CASSTRTGNEQFF. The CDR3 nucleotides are TGCGCCAGCAGCACGAGGACAGGCAATGAGCAGTTCTTC.

The CDR3 reads CAISPSAGSSGNTIYF. In nucleotides, the CDR3 is TGTGCCATCAGTCCTTCCGCGGGCAGCTCTGGAAACACCATATATTTT. The chain combines TRBV10-3 with TRBJ1-3, with D unresolved. The CDR3 has 16 amino acids. From germline, CDR1 is ENHRY and CDR2 SYGVKD. Trimming cost V 5 bases and J 0 bases, with 14 bases left between them.

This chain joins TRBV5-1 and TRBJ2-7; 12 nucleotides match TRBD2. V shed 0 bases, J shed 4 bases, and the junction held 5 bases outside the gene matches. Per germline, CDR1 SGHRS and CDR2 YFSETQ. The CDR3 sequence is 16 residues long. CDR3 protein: CASSLAMTSGGYEQYF. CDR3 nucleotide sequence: TGCGCCAGCAGCTTGGCTATGACTAGCGGGGGTTACGAGCAGTACTTC.

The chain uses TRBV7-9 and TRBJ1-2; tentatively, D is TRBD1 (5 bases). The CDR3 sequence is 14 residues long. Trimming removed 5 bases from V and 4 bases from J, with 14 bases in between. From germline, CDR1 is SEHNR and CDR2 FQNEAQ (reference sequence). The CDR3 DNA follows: TGTGCCAGCAGCGGGGTGGGGCTCGGCTATGGCTACACCTTC. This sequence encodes CASSGVGLGYGYTF.